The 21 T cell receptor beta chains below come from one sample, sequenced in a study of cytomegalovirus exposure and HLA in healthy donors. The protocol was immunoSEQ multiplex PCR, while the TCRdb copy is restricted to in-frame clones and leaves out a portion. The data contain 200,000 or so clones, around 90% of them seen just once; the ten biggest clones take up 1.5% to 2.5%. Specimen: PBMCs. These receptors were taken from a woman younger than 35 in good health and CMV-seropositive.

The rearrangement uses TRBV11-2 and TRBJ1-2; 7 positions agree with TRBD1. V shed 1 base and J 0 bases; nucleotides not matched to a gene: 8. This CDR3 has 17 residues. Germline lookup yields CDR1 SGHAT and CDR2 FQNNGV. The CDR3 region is CASSLGLQGKANYGYTF. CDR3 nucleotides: TGTGCCAGCAGCTTAGGGCTACAGGGGAAAGCTAACTATGGCTACACCTTC.

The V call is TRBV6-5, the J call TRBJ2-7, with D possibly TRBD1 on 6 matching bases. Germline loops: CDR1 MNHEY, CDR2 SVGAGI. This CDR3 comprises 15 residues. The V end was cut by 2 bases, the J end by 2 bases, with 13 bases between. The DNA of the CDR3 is TGTGCCAGCAGTTACGCAGTCCCAGGGGCCTACGAGCAGTACTTC. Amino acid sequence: CASSYAVPGAYEQYF.

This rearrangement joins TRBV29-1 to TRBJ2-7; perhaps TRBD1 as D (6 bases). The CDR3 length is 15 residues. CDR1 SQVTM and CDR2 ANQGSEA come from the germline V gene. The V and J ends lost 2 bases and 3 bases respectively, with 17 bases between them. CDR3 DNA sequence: TGCAGCGTTGAACCGGCTGGTAGACAGGACTACGAGCAGTACTTC. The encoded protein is CSVEPAGRQDYEQYF.

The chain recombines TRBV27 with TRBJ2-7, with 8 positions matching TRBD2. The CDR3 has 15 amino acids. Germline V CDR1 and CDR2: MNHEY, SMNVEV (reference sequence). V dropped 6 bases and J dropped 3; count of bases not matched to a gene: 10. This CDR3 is CASRMTSASFYEQYF. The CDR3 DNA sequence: TGTGCCAGCAGGATGACTAGCGCGTCTTTCTACGAGCAGTACTTC.

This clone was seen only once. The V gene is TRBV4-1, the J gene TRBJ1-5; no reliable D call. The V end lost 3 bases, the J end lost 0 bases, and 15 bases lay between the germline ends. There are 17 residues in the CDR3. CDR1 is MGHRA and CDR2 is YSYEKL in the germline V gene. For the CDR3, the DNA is TGCGCCAGCAGCCAGGGAAGGGAGCCTTATAGCAATCAGCCCCAGCATTTT. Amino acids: CASSQGREPYSNQPQHF.

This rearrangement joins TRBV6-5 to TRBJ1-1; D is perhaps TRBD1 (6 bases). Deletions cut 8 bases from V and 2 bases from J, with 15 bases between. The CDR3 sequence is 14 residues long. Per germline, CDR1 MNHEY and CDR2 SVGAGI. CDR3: CASFGGQGNTEAFF. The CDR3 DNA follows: TGTGCCAGCTTCGGGGGGCAGGGCAACACTGAAGCTTTCTTT.

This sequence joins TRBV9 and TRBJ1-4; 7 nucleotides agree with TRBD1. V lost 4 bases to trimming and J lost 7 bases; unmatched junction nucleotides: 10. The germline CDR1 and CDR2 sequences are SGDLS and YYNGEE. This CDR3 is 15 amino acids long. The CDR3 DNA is TGTGCCAGCAGCTTCCAGGGGGTAGGGTTTGAAAAACTGTTTTTT. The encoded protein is CASSFQGVGFEKLFF.

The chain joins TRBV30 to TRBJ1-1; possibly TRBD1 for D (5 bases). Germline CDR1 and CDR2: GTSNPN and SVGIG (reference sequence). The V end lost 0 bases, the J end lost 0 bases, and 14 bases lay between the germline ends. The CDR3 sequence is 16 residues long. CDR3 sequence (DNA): TGTGCCTGGAGTGTAGGGGCTCAGGTGATGAACACTGAAGCTTTCTTT. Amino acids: CAWSVGAQVMNTEAFF. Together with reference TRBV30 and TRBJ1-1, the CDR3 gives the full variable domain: SQTIHQWPATLVQPVGSPLSLECTVEGTSNPNLYWYRQAAGRGLQLLFYSVGIGQISSEVPQNLSASRPQDRQFILSSKKLLLSDSGFYLCAWSVGAQVMNTEAFFGQGTRLTVV.

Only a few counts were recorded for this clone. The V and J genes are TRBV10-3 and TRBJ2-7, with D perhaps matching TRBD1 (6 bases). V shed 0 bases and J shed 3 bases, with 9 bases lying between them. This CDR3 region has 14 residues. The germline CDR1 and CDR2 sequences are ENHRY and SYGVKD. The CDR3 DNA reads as TGTGCCATCAGTGAGTCGGGCAGGGGCTACGAGCAGTACTTC. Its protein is CAISESGRGYEQYF.

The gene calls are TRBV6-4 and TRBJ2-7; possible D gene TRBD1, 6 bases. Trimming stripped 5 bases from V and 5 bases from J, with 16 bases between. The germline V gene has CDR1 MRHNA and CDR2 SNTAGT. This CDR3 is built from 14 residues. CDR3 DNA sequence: TGTGCCAGCAGTACAGGGTACCCCTCGGACGAGCAGTACTTC. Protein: CASSTGYPSDEQYF.

The CDR3 region is CASSLPGQGMNTEAFF. The CDR3 nucleotides read TGCGCCAGCAGCTTACCGGGACAGGGGATGAACACTGAAGCTTTCTTT. The V call is TRBV5-1, the J call TRBJ1-1, with TRBD1 matching 10 bases. After removal of 2 bases from V and 0 bases from J, the junction contained 4 bases not matched to a gene. The CDR3 covers 16 residues. CDR1 SGHRS and CDR2 YFSETQ come from the germline V gene.

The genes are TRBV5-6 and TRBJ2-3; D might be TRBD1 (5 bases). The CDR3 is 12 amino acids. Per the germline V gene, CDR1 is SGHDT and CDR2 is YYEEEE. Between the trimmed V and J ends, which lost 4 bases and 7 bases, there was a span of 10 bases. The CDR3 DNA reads TGTGCCAGCAGCGTTCCAGGGTATACGCAGTATTTT. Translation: CASSVPGYTQYF.

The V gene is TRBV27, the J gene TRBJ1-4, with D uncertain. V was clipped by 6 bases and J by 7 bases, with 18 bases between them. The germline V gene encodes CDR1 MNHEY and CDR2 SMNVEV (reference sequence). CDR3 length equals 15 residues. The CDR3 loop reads CASSNILAGSEKLFF. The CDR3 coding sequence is TGTGCCAGCAGCAATATACTGGCAGGATCTGAAAAACTGTTTTTT.

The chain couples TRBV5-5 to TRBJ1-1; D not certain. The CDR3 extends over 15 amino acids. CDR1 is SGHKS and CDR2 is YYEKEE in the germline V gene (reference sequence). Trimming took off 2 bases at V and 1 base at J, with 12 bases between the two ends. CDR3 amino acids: CASSLQNLPNTEAFF. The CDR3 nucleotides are TGTGCCAGCAGCTTACAGAATTTGCCGAACACTGAAGCTTTCTTT.

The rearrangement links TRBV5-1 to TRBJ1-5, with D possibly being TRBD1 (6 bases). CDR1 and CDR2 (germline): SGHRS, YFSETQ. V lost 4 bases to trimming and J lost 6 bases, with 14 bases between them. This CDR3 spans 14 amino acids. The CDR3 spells CASSPGTLGQPQHF. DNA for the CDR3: TGCGCCAGCAGCCCAGGGACATTGGGTCAGCCCCAGCATTTT.

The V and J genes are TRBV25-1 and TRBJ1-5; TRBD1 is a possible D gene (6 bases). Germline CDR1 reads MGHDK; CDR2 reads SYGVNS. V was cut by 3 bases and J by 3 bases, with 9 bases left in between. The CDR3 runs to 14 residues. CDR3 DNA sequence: TGTGCCAGCAGTGAGCAGGGGACCAATCAGCCCCAGCATTTT. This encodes CASSEQGTNQPQHF. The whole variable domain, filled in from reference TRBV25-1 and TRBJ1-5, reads EADIYQTPRYLVIGTGKKITLECSQTMGHDKMYWYQQDPGMELHLIHYSYGVNSTEKGDLSSESTVSRIRTEHFPLTLESARPSHTSQYLCASSEQGTNQPQHFGDGTRLSIL.

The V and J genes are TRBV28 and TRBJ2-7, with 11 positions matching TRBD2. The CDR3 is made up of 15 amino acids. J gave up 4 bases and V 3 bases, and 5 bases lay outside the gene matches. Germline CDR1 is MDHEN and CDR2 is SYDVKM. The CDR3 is CASSFPTSGRYEQYF. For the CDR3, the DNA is TGTGCCAGCAGTTTCCCAACTAGCGGGAGATACGAGCAGTACTTC.

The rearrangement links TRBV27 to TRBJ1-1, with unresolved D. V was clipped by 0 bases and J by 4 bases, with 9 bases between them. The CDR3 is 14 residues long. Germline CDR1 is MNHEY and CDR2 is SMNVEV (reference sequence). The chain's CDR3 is CASSLSPLGTEAFF. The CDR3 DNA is TGTGCCAGCAGTTTATCCCCGCTCGGCACTGAAGCTTTCTTT.

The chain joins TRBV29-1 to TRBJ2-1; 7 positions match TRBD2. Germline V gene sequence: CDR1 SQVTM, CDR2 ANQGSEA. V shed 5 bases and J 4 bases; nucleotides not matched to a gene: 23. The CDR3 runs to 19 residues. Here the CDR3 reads CSVTPASGELLGPYNEQFF. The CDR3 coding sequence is TGCAGCGTTACCCCGGCTAGCGGAGAACTCTTGGGCCCTTACAATGAGCAGTTCTTC.

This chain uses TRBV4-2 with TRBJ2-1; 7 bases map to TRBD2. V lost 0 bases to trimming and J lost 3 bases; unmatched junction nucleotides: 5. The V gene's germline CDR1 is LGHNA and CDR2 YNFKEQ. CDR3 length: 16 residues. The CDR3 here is CASSQDRGSFYNEQFF. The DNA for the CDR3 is TGTGCCAGCAGCCAAGATCGCGGGAGTTTCTACAATGAGCAGTTCTTC.

The CDR3 nucleotides read TGCAGCGCCTCGGACGGGGTCCGGTACGAGCAGTACTTC. Protein sequence: CSASDGVRYEQYF. The rearrangement uses TRBV29-1 and TRBJ2-7, with D tentatively TRBD2 (5 bases). V was cut by 7 bases and J by 4 bases, with 17 bases left in between. The CDR3 is 13 amino acids. Germline V gene data show CDR1 as SQVTM and CDR2 as ANQGSEA.